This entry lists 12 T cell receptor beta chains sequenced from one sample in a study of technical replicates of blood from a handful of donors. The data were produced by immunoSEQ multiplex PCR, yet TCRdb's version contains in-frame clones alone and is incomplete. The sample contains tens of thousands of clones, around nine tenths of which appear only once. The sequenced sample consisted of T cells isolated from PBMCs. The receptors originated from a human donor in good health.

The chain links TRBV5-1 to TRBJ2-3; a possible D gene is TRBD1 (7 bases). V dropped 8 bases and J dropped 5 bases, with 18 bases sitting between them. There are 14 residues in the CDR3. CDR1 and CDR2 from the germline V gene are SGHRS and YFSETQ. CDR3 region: CASAGGGSGDTQYF. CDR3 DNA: TGCGCCAGTGCTGGAGGGGGCTCGGGAGATACGCAGTATTTT.

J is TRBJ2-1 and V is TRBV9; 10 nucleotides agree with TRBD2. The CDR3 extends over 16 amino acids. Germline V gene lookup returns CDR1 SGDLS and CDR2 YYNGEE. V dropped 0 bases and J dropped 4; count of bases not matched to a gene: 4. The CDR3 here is CASSVGLAGAYNEQFF. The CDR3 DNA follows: TGTGCCAGCAGCGTAGGCCTAGCGGGAGCTTACAATGAGCAGTTCTTC.

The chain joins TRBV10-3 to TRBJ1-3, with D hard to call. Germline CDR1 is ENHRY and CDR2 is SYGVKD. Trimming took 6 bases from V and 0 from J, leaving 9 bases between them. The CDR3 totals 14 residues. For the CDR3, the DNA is TGTGCCATCAGCCCCGGAGCCTCTGGAAACACCATATATTTT. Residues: CAISPGASGNTIYF.

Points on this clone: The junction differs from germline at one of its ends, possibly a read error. DNA for the CDR3: TGTGCCAGCACCTTACCCGGACTAGGGTGGGCGCAAGAGACCCAGTACTTC. Amino acids: CASTLPGLGWAQETQYF. The J gene is TRBJ2-5, the V gene TRBV7-9; 7 bases fit TRBD2. The CDR3 has 17 amino acids. Germline CDR1 reads SEHNR; CDR2 reads FQNEAQ (reference sequence).

The DNA of the CDR3 is TGTGCCAGCTCCCCCGGGGGTGGCAATCAGCCCCAGCATTTT. Protein sequence: CASSPGGGNQPQHF. The V call is TRBV7-9, the J call TRBJ1-5; possibly TRBD1 for D (5 bases). V was cut by 8 bases and J by 2 bases, with 13 bases left in between. CDR1 is SEHNR, CDR2 FQNEAQ, per germline (reference sequence). The CDR3 has 14 amino acids.

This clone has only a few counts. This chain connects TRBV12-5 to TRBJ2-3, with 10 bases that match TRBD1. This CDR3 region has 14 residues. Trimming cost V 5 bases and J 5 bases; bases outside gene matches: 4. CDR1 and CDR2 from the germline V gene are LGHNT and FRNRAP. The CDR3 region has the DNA TGTGCTAGTGGTCCCGGACAGGGGGGAGATACGCAGTATTTT. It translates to CASGPGQGGDTQYF.

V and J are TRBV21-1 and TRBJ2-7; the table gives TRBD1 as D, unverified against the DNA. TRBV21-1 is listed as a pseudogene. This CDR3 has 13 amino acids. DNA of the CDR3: TGTGCCAGCAGCAAAAACAGCAGATACGAGCAGTACTTC. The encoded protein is CASSKNSRYEQYF.

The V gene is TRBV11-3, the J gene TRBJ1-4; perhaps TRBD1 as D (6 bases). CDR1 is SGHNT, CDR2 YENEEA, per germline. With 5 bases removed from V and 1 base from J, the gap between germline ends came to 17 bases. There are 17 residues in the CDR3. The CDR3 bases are TGTGCCAGCAGCACGGACAGCCCCTGGGGAACTAATGAAAAACTGTTTTTT. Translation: CASSTDSPWGTNEKLFF.

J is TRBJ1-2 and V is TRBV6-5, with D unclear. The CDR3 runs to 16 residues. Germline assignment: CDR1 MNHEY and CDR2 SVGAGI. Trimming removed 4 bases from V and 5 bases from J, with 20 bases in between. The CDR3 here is CASSFRRQWSEYGYTF. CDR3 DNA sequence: TGTGCCAGCAGTTTCCGACGACAATGGTCTGAGTATGGCTACACCTTC.

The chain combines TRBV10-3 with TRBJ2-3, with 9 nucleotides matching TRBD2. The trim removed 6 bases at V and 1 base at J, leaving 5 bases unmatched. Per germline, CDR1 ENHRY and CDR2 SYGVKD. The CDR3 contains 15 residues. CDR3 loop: CAISGRLAGTDTQYF. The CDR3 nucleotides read TGTGCCATCAGCGGAAGACTAGCGGGCACAGATACGCAGTATTTT.

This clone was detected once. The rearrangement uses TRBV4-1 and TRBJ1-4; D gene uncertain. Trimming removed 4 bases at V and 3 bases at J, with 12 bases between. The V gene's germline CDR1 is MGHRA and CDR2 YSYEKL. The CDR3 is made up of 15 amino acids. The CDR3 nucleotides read TGCGCCAGCAGCCGCCTGCCCGCGGCTAATGAAAAACTGTTTTTT. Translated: CASSRLPAANEKLFF.

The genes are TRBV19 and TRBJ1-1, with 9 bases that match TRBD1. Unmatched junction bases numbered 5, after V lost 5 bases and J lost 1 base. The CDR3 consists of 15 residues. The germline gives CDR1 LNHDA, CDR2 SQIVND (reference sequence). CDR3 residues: CASSAHRGQNTEAFF. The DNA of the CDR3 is TGTGCCAGTAGTGCCCACAGGGGGCAGAACACTGAAGCTTTCTTT.